This TCR beta chain was identified during a study of T cells after yellow fever vaccination. Study context: Low-cell-number fractions were prepared with SMART-Seq v4 Ultra Low Input.

Study observations and caveats: The secondary response peaked faster, at day 5 versus 15, but was weaker. Booster sampling recovered most clones from primary vaccination (approximately 97% CD4, just over 85% CD8).

The authors made TCR cDNA by 5'RACE template switching, adding a universal primer site and UMIs. TCRdb passed the 5' RACE reads through MiXCR, listing each CDR3 protein once. The sample carries 95,000 to 150,000 distinct CDR3 sequences, approximately 8.4% recorded once. This clonotype was seen a handful of times. What it binds is not known. V gave up 2 bases and J gave up 7 bases; unmatched junction bases: 12. The CDR3 covers 15 residues. From germline, CDR1 is SGHKS and CDR2 YYEKEE (reference sequence). The sequencing here drew on CD8+ T cells sorted from PBMCs, taken on the day of the yellow fever booster vaccination. The chain is built from TRBV5-5 and TRBJ2-7, with 7 bases aligning to TRBD2. The receptor comes from a young man who received the YFV17D yellow fever vaccine. The DNA for the CDR3 is TGTGCCAGCAGCTTATTCGATTCCCCAGCGGGGGAGCAGTACTTC. It translates to CASSLFDSPAGEQYF.